The clone carrying this T cell receptor beta chain was picked up many times. This CDR3 spans 14 amino acids. This entry comes from a study of breast tumors, draining lymph nodes, adjacent tissues. TCRdb called the multiplex PCR reads again in MiXCR, with one record for every CDR3 protein. The repertoire holds 50,000 to 65,000 distinct CDR3 sequences, with less than 55% as singletons. This TCR was recovered from a female donor with breast cancer. Some clones in this sample may be carry-over from other donors' samples. Sequenced input: breast tumor tissue. The genes are TRBV3-2 and TRBJ1-2; the table names TRBD1, a call not compared with the DNA. TRBV3-2 is deemed a pseudogene. CDR3 in DNA: TGTGCCAGCAGCCAAGATCGAGGGGACTATGGCTACACCTTC. This translates into CASSQDRGDYGYTF.